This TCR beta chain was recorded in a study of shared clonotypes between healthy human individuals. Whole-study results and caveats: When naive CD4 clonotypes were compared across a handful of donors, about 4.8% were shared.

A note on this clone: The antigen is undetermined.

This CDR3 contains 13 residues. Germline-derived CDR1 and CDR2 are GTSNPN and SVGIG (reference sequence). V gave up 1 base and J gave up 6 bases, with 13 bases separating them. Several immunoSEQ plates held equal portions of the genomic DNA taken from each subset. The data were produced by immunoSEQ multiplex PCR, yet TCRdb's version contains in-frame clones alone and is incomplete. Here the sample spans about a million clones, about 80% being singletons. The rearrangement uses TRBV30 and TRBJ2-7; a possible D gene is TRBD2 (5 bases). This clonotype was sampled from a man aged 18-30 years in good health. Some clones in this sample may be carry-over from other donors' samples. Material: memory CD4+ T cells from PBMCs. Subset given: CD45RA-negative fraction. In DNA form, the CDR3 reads TGTGCCTGGAGTGCCGGACTTCCAGGCGAGCAGTACTTC. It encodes CAWSAGLPGEQYF. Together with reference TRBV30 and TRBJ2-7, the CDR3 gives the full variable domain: SQTIHQWPATLVQPVGSPLSLECTVEGTSNPNLYWYRQAAGRGLQLLFYSVGIGQISSEVPQNLSASRPQDRQFILSSKKLLLSDSGFYLCAWSAGLPGEQYFGPGTRLTVT.